This T cell receptor (beta chain) was recorded in a study of T-cell memory formation after mild COVID-19. Study information: Most TCR clusters belonged to a single donor. Study results and limitations: Contracting clones from day 15 to 85 had balanced CD4/CD8; later expanders favoured CD4+. Contracting clones localized mainly to CM and EM when CD4+ and mainly to EMRA when CD8+. Within pre-infection memory, some responding clones were found, suggesting cross-reactive memory joined.

TCRdb redid the calling of the 5' RACE reads with MiXCR, one entry per CDR3 protein. Of about 350,000 distinct CDR3 sequences listed, approximately 22% are singletons. This CDR3 spans 12 amino acids. V was clipped by 3 bases and J by 6 bases, with 5 bases between them. Germline CDR1 and CDR2: SGHTA and FQGNSA. Remarks on this clonotype: The antigen is undetermined.

Sequenced input: PBMCs or a T cell subset sorted from them (not recorded which). The TCR comes from a man aged 18-30 years who had mild COVID-19 (a few samples of this study predate the infection). Cell type and time point are not known. The V gene is TRBV7-2, the J gene TRBJ2-2; D remains ambiguous. The CDR3 DNA follows: TGTGCCAGCAGCTTTCGAGCCGGGGAGCTGTTTTTT. Its translation is CASSFRAGELFF.